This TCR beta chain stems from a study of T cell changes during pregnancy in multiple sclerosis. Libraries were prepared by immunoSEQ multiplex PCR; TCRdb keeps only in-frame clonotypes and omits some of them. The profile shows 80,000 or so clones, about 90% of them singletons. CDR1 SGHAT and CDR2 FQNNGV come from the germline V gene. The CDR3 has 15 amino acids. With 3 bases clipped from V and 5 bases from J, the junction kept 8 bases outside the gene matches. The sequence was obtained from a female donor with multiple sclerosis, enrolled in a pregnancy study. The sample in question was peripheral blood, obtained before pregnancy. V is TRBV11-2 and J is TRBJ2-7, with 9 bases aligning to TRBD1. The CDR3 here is CASSFRDRVLDEQYF. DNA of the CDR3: TGTGCCAGCAGCTTTCGGGACAGGGTTCTAGACGAGCAGTACTTC. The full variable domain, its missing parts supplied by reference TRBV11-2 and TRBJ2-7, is EAGVAQSPRYKIIEKRQSVAFWCNPISGHATLYWYQQILGQGPKLLIQFQNNGVVDDSQLPKDRFSAERLKGVDSTLKIQPAKLEDSAVYLCASSFRDRVLDEQYFGPGTRLTVT.